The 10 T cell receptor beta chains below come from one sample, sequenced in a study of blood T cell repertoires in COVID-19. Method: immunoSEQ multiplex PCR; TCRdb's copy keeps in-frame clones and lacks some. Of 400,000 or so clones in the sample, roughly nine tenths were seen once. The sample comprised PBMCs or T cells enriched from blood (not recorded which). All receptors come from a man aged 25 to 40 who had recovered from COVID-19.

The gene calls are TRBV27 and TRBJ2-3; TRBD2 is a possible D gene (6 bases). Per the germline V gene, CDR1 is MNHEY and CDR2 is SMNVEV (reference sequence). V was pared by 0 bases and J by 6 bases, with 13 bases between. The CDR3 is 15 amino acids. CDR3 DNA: TGTGCCAGCAGTTTATCCCCCGGGAGTGGGGATACGCAGTATTTT. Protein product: CASSLSPGSGDTQYF.

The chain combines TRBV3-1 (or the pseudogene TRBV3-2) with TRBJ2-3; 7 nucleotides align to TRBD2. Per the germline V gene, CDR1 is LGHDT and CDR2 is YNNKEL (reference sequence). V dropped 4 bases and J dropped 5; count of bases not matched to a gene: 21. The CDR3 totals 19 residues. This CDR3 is CASSRFLFSGIGRGDTQYF. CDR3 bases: TGTGCCAGCAGCCGTTTCCTATTCAGCGGGATAGGTCGTGGAGATACGCAGTATTTT.

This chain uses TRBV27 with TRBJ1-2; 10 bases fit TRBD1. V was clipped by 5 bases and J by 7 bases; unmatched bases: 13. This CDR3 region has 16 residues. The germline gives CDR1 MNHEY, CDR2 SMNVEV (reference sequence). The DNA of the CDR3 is TGTGCCAGCAGTAGATTTGAGACAGGGGGCGCTGGTGGCTACACCTTC. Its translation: CASSRFETGGAGGYTF.

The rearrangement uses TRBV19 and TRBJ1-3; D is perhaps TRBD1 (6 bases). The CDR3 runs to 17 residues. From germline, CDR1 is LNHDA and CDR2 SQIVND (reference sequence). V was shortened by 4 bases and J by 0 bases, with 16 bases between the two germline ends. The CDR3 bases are TGTGCCAGTAGTAAAGGTGGCAGGGGAGTCTCTGGAAACACCATATATTTT. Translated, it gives CASSKGGRGVSGNTIYF.

The CDR3 DNA reads TGTGCCAGCAGTGAATATCGAGGAGTCGAAGAGACCCAGTACTTC. It yields the protein CASSEYRGVEETQYF. V usage is TRBV25-1 and J usage is TRBJ2-5, with D unresolved. V lost 0 bases and J 3 bases, leaving 11 bases between the germline ends. The CDR3 totals 15 residues. Germline V gene data show CDR1 as MGHDK and CDR2 as SYGVNS.

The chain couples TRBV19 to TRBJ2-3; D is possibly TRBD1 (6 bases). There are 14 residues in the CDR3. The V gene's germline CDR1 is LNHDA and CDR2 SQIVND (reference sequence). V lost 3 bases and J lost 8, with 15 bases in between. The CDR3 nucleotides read TGTGCCAGTAGTATTTTGGGGATAGGGGGTACGCAGTATTTT. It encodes CASSILGIGGTQYF.

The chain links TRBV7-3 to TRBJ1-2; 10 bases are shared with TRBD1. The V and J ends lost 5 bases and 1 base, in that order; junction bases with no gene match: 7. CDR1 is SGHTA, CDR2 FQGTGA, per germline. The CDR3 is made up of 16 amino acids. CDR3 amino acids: CASSLAGTGVNYGYTF. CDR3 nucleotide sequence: TGTGCCAGCAGCCTGGCCGGGACAGGGGTTAACTATGGCTACACCTTC.

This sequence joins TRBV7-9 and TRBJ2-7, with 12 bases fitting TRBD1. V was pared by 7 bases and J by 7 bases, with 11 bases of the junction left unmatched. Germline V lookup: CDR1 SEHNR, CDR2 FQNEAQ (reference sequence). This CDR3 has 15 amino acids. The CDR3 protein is CASTLPGQGAGEQYF. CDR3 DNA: TGTGCCAGCACCCTACCGGGACAGGGGGCAGGGGAGCAGTACTTC.

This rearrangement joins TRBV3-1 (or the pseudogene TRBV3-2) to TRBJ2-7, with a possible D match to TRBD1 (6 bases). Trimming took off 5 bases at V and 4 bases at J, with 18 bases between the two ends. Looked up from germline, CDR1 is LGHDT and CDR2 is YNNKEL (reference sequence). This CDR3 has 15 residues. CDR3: CASSAESEGVYEQYF. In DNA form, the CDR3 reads TGTGCCAGCAGCGCTGAGTCCGAGGGGGTATACGAGCAGTACTTC.

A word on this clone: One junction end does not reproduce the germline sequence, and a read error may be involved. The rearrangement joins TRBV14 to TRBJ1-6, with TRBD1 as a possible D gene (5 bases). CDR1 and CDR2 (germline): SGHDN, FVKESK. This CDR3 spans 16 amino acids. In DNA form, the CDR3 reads TGTGCCAGCAGCCAAGATATTCTCAGGGATAAGTCACCCCTCCACTTT. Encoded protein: CASSQDILRDKSPLHF. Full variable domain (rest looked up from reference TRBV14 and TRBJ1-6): EAGVTQFPSHSVIEKGQTVTLRCDPISGHDNLYWYRRVMGKEIKFLLHFVKESKQDESGMPNNRFLAERTGGTYSTLKVQPAELEDSGVYFCASSQDILRDKSPLHFGNGTRLTVT.